Presented here are 12 T cell receptor beta chains from one specimen sequenced in a study of blood T cells in healthy people across ages. Through a sample-barcoded 5' primer and a J-beta primer mix, a second PCR was run for roughly 7 to 12 cycles. Each CDR3 protein gets one entry after TCRdb re-called the 5' RACE reads with MiXCR. The sample shows 1.5 million to 2 million distinct CDR3 sequences, about two fifths of them seen only once. The sample taken for sequencing was blood. These receptors were obtained from a human donor in good health.

The chain carries TRBV4-3 and TRBJ2-7, with 7 bases that match TRBD1. Looked up from germline, CDR1 is LGHNA and CDR2 is YSLEER. This CDR3 is 15 amino acids long. Unmatched junction bases numbered 5, after V lost 1 base and J lost 2 bases. The CDR3 loop is CASSQGRGSPYEQYF. In DNA, the CDR3 is TGCGCCAGCAGCCAAGGCAGGGGGTCTCCCTACGAGCAGTACTTC.

This sequence joins TRBV13 and TRBJ2-2; D gene uncertain. CDR1 is PRHDT and CDR2 is FYEKMQ in the germline V gene (reference sequence). The CDR3 is made up of 15 amino acids. Trimming stripped 2 bases from V and 4 bases from J, with 11 bases between. The CDR3 loop reads CASSLKSVGTGELFF. CDR3 nucleotide sequence: TGTGCCAGCAGCTTAAAGTCAGTGGGCACCGGGGAGCTGTTTTTT.

The rearrangement links TRBV4-3 to TRBJ2-7, with a weak D call TRBD1 (6 bases). The CDR3 consists of 16 residues. With 1 base removed from V and 0 bases from J, the gap between germline ends came to 13 bases. Germline V gene sequence: CDR1 LGHNA, CDR2 YSLEER. CDR3 in DNA: TGCGCCAGCAGCCAAGGGACCGGGACAAACTCCTACGAGCAGTACTTC. Translated: CASSQGTGTNSYEQYF.

This clonotype was observed a handful of times. The chain combines TRBV6-6 with TRBJ1-1; D possibly corresponds to TRBD1 (5 bases). Germline CDR1 and CDR2: MNHNY and SVGAGI (reference sequence). The CDR3 totals 14 residues. Deletions cut 7 bases from V and 0 bases from J, with 12 bases between. CDR3 sequence: CASTRQSMNTEAFF. CDR3 bases: TGTGCCAGCACCCGACAGAGCATGAACACTGAAGCTTTCTTT.

In this sample, this clonotype turned up a few times. The gene calls are TRBV27 and TRBJ2-3; 8 bases match TRBD1. This CDR3 has 15 residues. Looked up from germline, CDR1 is MNHEY and CDR2 is SMNVEV (reference sequence). J lost 5 bases, V lost 6 bases, and 10 bases had no gene match. The chain's CDR3 is CASRLLGQEVDTQYF. The DNA of the CDR3 is TGTGCCAGCAGGCTGCTGGGACAGGAGGTAGATACGCAGTATTTT.

This chain links TRBV4-1 with TRBJ2-7, with D possibly TRBD2 on 6 matching bases. Germline V gene sequence: CDR1 MGHRA, CDR2 YSYEKL. Trimming stripped 0 bases from V and 7 bases from J, with 16 bases between. The CDR3 consists of 15 residues. The CDR3 region is CASSQEGILAREQYF. The CDR3 bases are TGCGCCAGCAGCCAAGAGGGGATCCTAGCGAGGGAGCAGTACTTC.

This clonotype has just a few counts. The chain carries TRBV4-1 and TRBJ1-2; D call uncertain. This CDR3 comprises 14 residues. Germline CDR1 MGHRA, CDR2 YSYEKL. With 4 bases removed from V and 6 bases from J, the gap between germline ends came to 15 bases. CDR3 sequence: CASSPIGKRDGYTF. CDR3 DNA: TGCGCCAGCAGCCCGATAGGGAAAAGGGATGGCTACACCTTC.

There are a few counts of this clonotype. This sequence joins TRBV5-1 and TRBJ1-4, with a tentative D call TRBD1 (5 bases). The germline V gene encodes CDR1 SGHRS and CDR2 YFSETQ. V gave up 7 bases and J gave up 4 bases, with 14 bases separating them. The CDR3 has 14 residues. CDR3 region: CASGNGDYNEKLFF. The CDR3, as DNA: TGCGCCAGCGGAAACGGGGACTATAATGAAAAACTGTTTTTT.

This clonotype has just a few counts. CDR3 sequence reads: CASSLEGLESYEQYF. DNA of the CDR3: TGTGCCAGCAGTTTGGAGGGTCTAGAATCCTACGAGCAGTACTTC. This chain links TRBV12-3 or TRBV12-4 with TRBJ2-7; a possible D gene is TRBD2 (6 bases). V was trimmed by 3 bases and J by 1 base, leaving 13 bases between them. The CDR3 loop spans 15 amino acids.

The chain combines TRBV4-1 with TRBJ1-6; TRBD1 is a possible D gene (6 bases). Trimming left V 1 base short and J 2 bases short, with 12 bases between. The CDR3 sequence is 17 residues long. Per germline, CDR1 MGHRA and CDR2 YSYEKL. The chain's CDR3 is CASSQAGGRTYNSPLHF. CDR3 nucleotides: TGCGCCAGCAGCCAAGCGGGGGGGCGGACCTATAATTCACCCCTCCACTTT.

The chain is built from TRBV12-3 or TRBV12-4 and TRBJ2-1; D gene uncertain. Deletions cut 1 base from V and 9 bases from J, with 10 bases between. The CDR3 is made up of 13 amino acids. CDR3 sequence (DNA): TGTGCCAGCAGTTTAGAGGACCCGGGTGAGCAGTTCTTC. This translates into CASSLEDPGEQFF.

A word on this clonotype: Compared with germline, one end of the junction differs, possibly owing to a read error. The V gene is TRBV7-2, the J gene TRBJ1-2; D may be TRBD1 (5 bases). The CDR3 is 13 residues long. From germline, CDR1 is SGHTA and CDR2 FQGNSA. The CDR3: CAGRAIQPYGYTF. As DNA, the CDR3 is TGTGCCGGCAGGGCGATTCAGCCCTATGGCTACACCTTC. The complete variable domain, with remaining parts taken from reference TRBV7-2 and TRBJ1-2, reads GAGVSQSPSNKVTEKGKDVELRCDPISGHTALYWYRQSLGQGLEFLIYFQGNSAPDKSGLPSDRFSAERTGGSVSTLTIQRTQQEDSAVYLCAGRAIQPYGYTFGSGTRLTVV.